This TCR beta chain was captured in a study of T cells in women clearing cervical HPV infection. Study summary: Case blood was drawn when the lesion was first found; control blood after infection became undetectable. HLA type could not be excluded as a confounder.

In terms of frequency, this clone is medium-sized (0.01 to 0.1%). A read error may account for a junction end that differs from germline. From the germline J gene comes the end of the CDR3, since the read stops 3 residues before it. Some clones are missing from TCRdb's copy, which holds only in-frame ones; the method was immunoSEQ multiplex PCR. This sample carries 7,500 to 9,500 clones, with around 8.5% going to the ten biggest clones. All participants had a single incident cervical HPV16 infection, and prevalent HPV16 infections were excluded. The V gene's germline CDR1 is SSHAT and CDR2 FNYEAQ (reference sequence). This CDR3 region has 14 residues.

This sequence joins TRBV7-7 and TRBJ2-7; weak D call: TRBD1 (6 bases). Sequences were obtained from blood buffy coat. This TCR was recovered from a woman between 18 and 70 years old with a cervical HPV16 infection that either progressed to CIN3+ or cleared (not recorded which). The sequenced CDR3 bases are TGTGCTAGCAGCAGCAGCAGGGGCTCCTACGAG. Protein: CASSSSRGSYE. The whole CDR3 reads CASSSSRGSYEQYF.